This T cell receptor (beta chain) was recorded in a study of vaccination and CD4 T cells after COVID-19 (dated by TCRdb to between 2021 and 2024). Study-wide context: Convalescent patients had a positive SARS-CoV-2 result on nasal swab PCR, and of these patients, fewer than ten had mild disease and one had severe disease. Culture stimuli were overlapping spike peptide pools from SARS-CoV-2 and from the common cold coronaviruses HCoV-NL63, HCoV-OC43 and HCoV-229E. Control cultures received a CEFX viral epitope pool as the positive control, an HIV-1 Nef peptide pool as the negative control, or no peptide. Participants got two doses of the Pfizer-BioNTech BNT162b2 vaccine (n=8) or two doses of the Moderna mRNA-1273 vaccine (n=2). Post-COVID blood samples were collected from convalescent patients a median of approximately 93 days after diagnosis, with a range of roughly 35 to 161 days. The spike-specific CD4+ TCR repertoire was compared before and after mRNA vaccination in 10 COVID-19 convalescent patients and a few infection-naive healthy vaccine recipients. Six males and four females were included in the convalescent cohort, with two Hispanic individuals, seven Caucasians, two Asians and one multiracial person represented. Post-vaccine blood samples were collected a median of about 66 days after the second vaccine dose, ranging from roughly 13 to 250 days.

Library prep was done by PCR. DNA from cultured CD4+ T cells was subjected to TCR sequencing with the Oncomine TCR Beta short-read assay at the Johns Hopkins FTIC core. Genomic DNA was extracted from the cultured CD4+ T cells with the QIAamp micro DNA kit. Oncomine TCR Beta libraries from cultured CD4+ T cells were pooled using unique dual indexes and sequenced on an Illumina iSeq 100. Under the source paper's analysis protocol: Non-productive sequences were removed, and CDR3s that did not start with C, did not end with F or W, or were shorter than 7 amino acids were discarded. The MANAFEST web application was used to identify antigen-specific clonotypes by comparing peptide-stimulated wells against reference wells and other culture wells. To be called positive, a clone needed an FDR below 0.05, an odds ratio above 5, and a productive frequency above 0.1% in at least two of three replicate wells. Clonotypes that were significantly expanded in both SARS-CoV-2 spike wells and at least one common cold coronavirus spike condition were defined as cross-reactive. Similarity between CDR3 sequences was evaluated in R version 3.6.1 using Levenshtein distances (stringdist) and unrooted phylogenetic trees (ape). TCRdb applied fastp at Q25 and MiXCR to the public reads, then kept only in-frame beta chains. Identical CDR3 proteins give one entry, which carries the most common genes and DNA. The V and J calls shown here were made by TCRdb, not taken from the authors' results. Within this sample are about 20,000 distinct CDR3 sequences, with roughly 50% of them counted one time only. The biggest ten clones account for roughly 2.5% of the sample.

The investigation overall reported the following: An increase in the median number of SARS-CoV-2-reactive clonotypes from 20 to 25 after infection to a few dozen after vaccination was observed, but the change was not found to be significant. Only a relatively small number of convalescent patients were included in the study, and early timepoints following natural infection were not analyzed. Among the post-vaccine SARS-CoV-2-reactive clones in convalescent patients, a median around 86% showed up only after vaccination, which suggests vaccine-specific priming. Nearly all vaccine-specific clones in convalescent patients (304 of 307) were mono-reactive for SARS-CoV-2 spike rather than cross-reactive with common cold coronaviruses.

As regards this clonotype: Its binding antigen is unknown. Qualities for individual bases were not recorded, and no much larger clone is one base off.

The sample's treatment or condition label, decoded: roughly 10-day PBMC culture with coronavirus spike peptide pools or control peptides (ViraFEST assay). The ViraFEST assay, used in the study, expanded antigen-specific T cells with peptide pools and then identified the expanded clonotypes through TCR sequencing. The convalescent patients' positive SARS-CoV-2 PCR tests fell between March and December 2020, which was before the Alpha, Beta and Delta variants emerged in the United States. Roughly 2.1 million PBMCs per well were cultured in IMDM with approximately 5% human AB serum and 8.5 to 10 IU/ml IL-2, plus 10 ug/ml peptide pools. Half of the culture medium was replaced with fresh IL-2-containing medium on days 3 and 7. CD4+ T cells were isolated after 10 days of culture through negative selection using the EasySep CD4+ T cell isolation kit. Ficoll-Paque Plus gradient centrifugation was used to isolate PBMCs from whole blood, and the isolated PBMCs were then either used fresh or cryopreserved at -140C. Culture conditions were generally each tested in triplicate wells.

CDR1 and CDR2 are drawn from the germline V gene (reference sequence): SEHNR, FQNEAQ. V and J lose 1 base and 5 bases, and a span of 5 bases separates them. The CDR3 measures 12 amino acids from cysteine to phenylalanine. CDR3 DNA is the only sequence kept; it has 36 bases, read in frame from the first base. Sequenced material: CD4+ T cells from blood, cultured in vitro, taken after SARS-CoV-2 vaccination. The sequence was obtained from a human donor who had recovered from COVID-19. The rearranged chain carries TRBV7-9 and TRBJ1-2; no D gene call is confident. Here is the DNA: TGTGCCAGCAGCTTAGGAGATTATGGCTACACCTTC. The resulting protein is CASSLGDYGYTF. Beyond the CDR3, the reference TRBV7-9 and TRBJ1-2 genes provide the residues; the full variable domain reads: DTGVSQNPRHKITKRGQNVTFRCDPISEHNRLYWYRQTLGQGPEFLTYFQNEAQLEKSRLLSDRFSAERPKGSFSTLEIQRTEQGDSAMYLCASSLGDYGYTFGSGTRLTVV.